This T cell receptor beta chain stems from a study of stem cell transplantation in POMP-related autoinflammatory disease (TCRdb year 2021). Study-level background: The study hypothesis was that defective thymoproteasomes impair MHC class I-dependent CD8+ T-cell differentiation and positive selection, which skews the TRB repertoire. Before transplant, patients showed CD4+ naive T-cell skewing, low CD8+ T-cell proportions, and reduced T-cell cytokine secretion. After transplant, DNA chimerism analysis showed 100% donor engraftment of neutrophils and platelets through one year. The effect of POMP deficiency on T-cell receptor beta repertoire diversity and CDR3 characteristics was assessed using high-throughput TRB sequencing. Broader findings and caveats from the paper: Across all analyzed T-cell subsets, PRAID patients tended toward lower TRB diversity and higher clonality. The number of unique TRB V-J gene pairings was restricted in PRAID patients. The trend toward lower diversity and increased clonality in PRAID patients was statistically significant only for regulatory T cells.

The method was the immunoSEQ multiplex PCR assay. In the original analysis: Repertoire diversity was quantified with Shannon entropy, accounting for clonal size distribution. The Gini-Simpson index (Simpson_1-D) was used to measure inequality of clonotype distribution. Held by TCRdb, this immuneACCESS table contains in-frame sequences only and omits some clones. Under half of the omission traces to an unresolved V gene where checked; the cause of the rest is unknown. V and J calls plus clone size are reproduced from that table; the DNA served to infer D and trimming. Present in this sample are 68,000 or so clones, roughly 88% of which were seen just once. 0.5% to 0.85% of the sample belongs to the ten largest clones. Interpreted using the paper, the time point label stands for: after hematopoietic stem cell transplant. PRAID featured prominent immunodeficiency alongside autoinflammation. Before TRB sequencing, T-cell subsets (conventional T cells, CD8+ T cells, regulatory T cells, T follicular helper cells) were sorted.

Inclusive of the bounding cysteine and phenylalanine, the CDR3 is 18 residues long. Only the CDR3 part of the read is kept: 54 bases, read in frame from the first base. V and J lose 1 base and 4 bases, and a span of 20 bases separates them. According to the germline V gene, CDR1 reads MGHRA and CDR2 reads YSYEKL. As regards this clone: Its antigen remains undetermined. No qualities accompany the bases; no much larger clone lies one base away.

The material was CD4+ T cells from PBMCs, obtained after stem cell transplantation. The chain employs TRBV4-1 and TRBJ2-1, and possibly TRBD1, on 6 matching bases. The source of this sequence is a human patient with POMP-related autoinflammation and immune dysregulation (PRAID). After transplantation, some T cells may belong to the graft donor instead of the recipient. The CDR3 protein sequence reads: CASSQARPTGLPYNEQFF. In nucleotides, the sequence is TGCGCCAGCAGCCAAGCCCGTCCCACAGGGCTCCCATACAATGAGCAGTTCTTC.